This is a list of T cell receptor beta chains from one sample in a study of blood T cell repertoires in COVID-19. This table comes from immunoSEQ multiplex PCR, and its TCRdb copy is limited to in-frame clones, with some not included. The sample consists of more than 100,000 clones, about four fifths of them appearing once. The sample taken for sequencing was peripheral blood. All receptors derive from a woman in her 70s with acute or convalescent COVID-19. The CDR3 runs from the conserved cysteine through the conserved F or W. Each record gives: J gene, V gene, CDR3 length, D gene, clone size, CDR3 protein, CDR3 DNA. The D gene is left open where the match is weak. Only some rows state a clone size, as once, few, many or a class for expanded clones.

j_call: TRBJ2-1
v_call: TRBV10-3
cdr3_length: 16
d_call: .
clone_size: .
cdr3_aa: CAISEQGLAVFNEQFF
cdr3_nt: TGTGCCATCAGTGAGCAGGGGCTAGCGGTATTCAATGAGCAGTTCTTC

j_call: TRBJ2-5
v_call: TRBV11-3
cdr3_length: 13
d_call: .
clone_size: .
cdr3_aa: CASTGTGQETQYF
cdr3_nt: TGTGCCAGCACCGGAACGGGGCAAGAGACCCAGTACTTC

j_call: TRBJ2-1
v_call: TRBV5-4
cdr3_length: 13
d_call: TRBD1
clone_size: .
cdr3_aa: CASSYTGTDEQFF
cdr3_nt: TGTGCCAGCAGCTATACAGGGACAGATGAGCAGTTCTTC

j_call: TRBJ1-5
v_call: TRBV2
cdr3_length: 13
d_call: TRBD1
clone_size: .
cdr3_aa: CASGTVSNQPQHF
cdr3_nt: TGTGCCAGCGGGACAGTTAGCAATCAGCCCCAGCATTTT

j_call: TRBJ1-4
v_call: TRBV5-5
cdr3_length: 18
d_call: .
clone_size: .
cdr3_aa: CASSSTGGEVMANEKLFF
cdr3_nt: TGTGCCAGCAGCTCTACAGGTGGCGAGGTCATGGCTAATGAAAAACTGTTTTTT

j_call: TRBJ2-3
v_call: TRBV5-6
cdr3_length: 11
d_call: .
clone_size: .
cdr3_aa: CASSLAGPQYF
cdr3_nt: TGTGCCAGCAGCTTGGCAGGTCCGCAGTATTTT

j_call: TRBJ2-7
v_call: TRBV7-8
cdr3_length: 13
d_call: .
clone_size: .
cdr3_aa: CASSLELETEQYF
cdr3_nt: TGTGCCAGCAGCTTAGAACTTGAAACCGAGCAGTACTTC

j_call: TRBJ1-3
v_call: TRBV7-9
cdr3_length: 15
d_call: TRBD1
clone_size: few
cdr3_aa: CASSLRGQGGNTIYF
cdr3_nt: TGTGCCAGCAGCCTCCGGGGACAGGGAGGAAACACCATATATTTT

j_call: TRBJ2-1
v_call: TRBV4-3
cdr3_length: 14
d_call: TRBD2
clone_size: .
cdr3_aa: CASSQERGNNEQFF
cdr3_nt: TGCGCCAGCAGCCAAGAGCGGGGGAACAATGAGCAGTTCTTC

j_call: TRBJ2-5
v_call: TRBV9
cdr3_length: 14
d_call: .
clone_size: .
cdr3_aa: CASSFRDFQETQYF
cdr3_nt: TGTGCCAGCAGCTTCCGGGACTTTCAAGAGACCCAGTACTTC

j_call: TRBJ2-1
v_call: TRBV15
cdr3_length: 16
d_call: .
clone_size: .
cdr3_aa: CATSRAWGQGYNEQFF
cdr3_nt: TGTGCCACCAGCAGAGCGTGGGGGCAGGGGTACAATGAGCAGTTCTTC

j_call: TRBJ2-2
v_call: TRBV7-6
cdr3_length: 15
d_call: .
clone_size: .
cdr3_aa: CASSLPTRGRGELFF
cdr3_nt: TGTGCCAGCAGCTTACCTACGCGGGGGCGGGGGGAGCTGTTTTTT

j_call: TRBJ2-2
v_call: TRBV5-5
cdr3_length: 16
d_call: .
clone_size: .
cdr3_aa: CASSLGSGPDTGELFF
cdr3_nt: TGTGCCAGCAGCTTGGGAAGCGGGCCCGACACCGGGGAGCTGTTTTTT

j_call: TRBJ2-1
v_call: TRBV3-1/TRBV3-2
cdr3_length: 13
d_call: TRBD1
clone_size: .
cdr3_aa: CASRNRGYNEQFF
cdr3_nt: TGTGCCAGCAGAAACAGGGGATACAATGAGCAGTTCTTC

j_call: TRBJ2-5
v_call: TRBV2
cdr3_length: 12
d_call: .
clone_size: .
cdr3_aa: CASSDRRETQYF
cdr3_nt: TGTGCCAGCAGTGACCGCAGGGAGACCCAGTACTTC

j_call: TRBJ2-3
v_call: TRBV5-4
cdr3_length: 15
d_call: TRBD2
clone_size: .
cdr3_aa: CASSLGGGGQDTQYF
cdr3_nt: TGTGCCAGCAGCTTGGGCGGGGGGGGCCAAGATACGCAGTATTTT

j_call: TRBJ1-3
v_call: TRBV10-3
cdr3_length: 15
d_call: TRBD1
clone_size: many
cdr3_aa: CAIMGDRTPGNTIYF
cdr3_nt: TGTGCCATCATGGGGGACAGGACCCCTGGAAACACCATATATTTT

j_call: TRBJ1-2
v_call: TRBV4-3
cdr3_length: 15
d_call: .
clone_size: .
cdr3_aa: CASSQGTATNYGYTF
cdr3_nt: TGCGCCAGCAGCCAAGGGACAGCTACTAACTATGGCTACACCTTC

j_call: TRBJ2-2
v_call: TRBV27
cdr3_length: 15
d_call: .
clone_size: .
cdr3_aa: CASSSLPGATGELFF
cdr3_nt: TGTGCCAGTAGTTCCCTCCCGGGTGCCACCGGGGAGCTGTTTTTT

j_call: TRBJ2-1
v_call: TRBV7-9
cdr3_length: 15
d_call: TRBD2
clone_size: once
cdr3_aa: CASSLAGGPRNEQFF
cdr3_nt: TGTGCCAGCAGCCTAGCGGGGGGGCCAAGGAATGAGCAGTTCTTC

j_call: TRBJ2-1
v_call: TRBV6-7
cdr3_length: 15
d_call: TRBD1
clone_size: .
cdr3_aa: CASSRTGFSYNEQFF
cdr3_nt: TGTGCCAGCAGCCGGACAGGTTTCTCCTACAATGAGCAGTTCTTC

j_call: TRBJ2-1
v_call: TRBV2
cdr3_length: 15
d_call: TRBD2
clone_size: .
cdr3_aa: CASSVLAGGLNEQFF
cdr3_nt: TGTGCCAGCAGCGTACTAGCGGGGGGGCTAAATGAGCAGTTCTTC

j_call: TRBJ2-5
v_call: TRBV7-9
cdr3_length: 15
d_call: TRBD2
clone_size: few
cdr3_aa: CASSYRLAGAETQYF
cdr3_nt: TGTGCCAGCAGCTACAGACTAGCGGGGGCCGAGACCCAGTACTTC

j_call: TRBJ1-1
v_call: TRBV30
cdr3_length: 11
d_call: .
clone_size: .
cdr3_aa: CAFSPGTEAFF
cdr3_nt: TGTGCCTTTTCTCCGGGCACTGAAGCTTTCTTT

j_call: TRBJ2-5
v_call: TRBV12-3/TRBV12-4
cdr3_length: 13
d_call: .
clone_size: .
cdr3_aa: CASSWTEKETQYF
cdr3_nt: TGTGCCAGCAGTTGGACTGAAAAAGAGACCCAGTACTTC

j_call: TRBJ1-1
v_call: TRBV10-3
cdr3_length: 12
d_call: .
clone_size: once
cdr3_aa: CAISEGPTEAFF
cdr3_nt: TGTGCCATCAGTGAGGGCCCCACTGAAGCTTTCTTT

j_call: TRBJ1-2
v_call: TRBV24-1
cdr3_length: 13
d_call: .
clone_size: .
cdr3_aa: CATSGGTLYGYTF
cdr3_nt: TGTGCCACCAGTGGGGGCACCCTCTATGGCTACACCTTC

j_call: TRBJ2-5
v_call: TRBV6-2/TRBV6-3
cdr3_length: 16
d_call: .
clone_size: .
cdr3_aa: CASSYDGLLLQETQYF
cdr3_nt: TGTGCCAGCAGTTATGACGGACTTCTTTTGCAAGAGACCCAGTACTTC

j_call: TRBJ1-6
v_call: TRBV7-9
cdr3_length: 14
d_call: .
clone_size: .
cdr3_aa: CASSLGSVDSPLHF
cdr3_nt: TGTGCCAGCAGCTTAGGGTCAGTTGATTCACCCCTCCACTTT

j_call: TRBJ1-3
v_call: TRBV5-6
cdr3_length: 15
d_call: .
clone_size: .
cdr3_aa: CASSLRGTGRNTIYF
cdr3_nt: TGTGCCAGCAGTTTGAGGGGTACAGGGAGAAACACCATATATTTT

j_call: TRBJ1-2
v_call: TRBV7-9
cdr3_length: 13
d_call: .
clone_size: few
cdr3_aa: CASSTDTNYGYTF
cdr3_nt: TGTGCCAGCAGCACGGACACGAACTATGGCTACACCTTC

j_call: TRBJ1-2
v_call: TRBV5-6
cdr3_length: 13
d_call: TRBD1
clone_size: .
cdr3_aa: CASSLFQGDGYTF
cdr3_nt: TGTGCCAGCAGCTTGTTCCAGGGGGATGGCTACACCTTC

j_call: TRBJ2-7
v_call: TRBV9
cdr3_length: 13
d_call: TRBD1
clone_size: .
cdr3_aa: CASGQGGSYEQYF
cdr3_nt: TGTGCCAGTGGACAGGGAGGCTCCTACGAGCAGTACTTC

j_call: TRBJ2-6
v_call: TRBV6-4
cdr3_length: 14
d_call: .
clone_size: many
cdr3_aa: CASSDSLGANVLTF
cdr3_nt: TGTGCCAGCAGTGACTCGTTAGGGGCCAACGTCCTGACTTTC

j_call: TRBJ1-4
v_call: TRBV19
cdr3_length: 15
d_call: TRBD1
clone_size: .
cdr3_aa: CASSLAGTGAEKLFF
cdr3_nt: TGTGCCAGTAGCTTGGCCGGGACAGGGGCCGAAAAACTGTTTTTT

j_call: TRBJ1-4
v_call: TRBV7-9
cdr3_length: 16
d_call: .
clone_size: once
cdr3_aa: CASSSKETQSNEKLFF
cdr3_nt: TGTGCCAGCAGCTCAAAAGAGACACAGAGTAATGAAAAACTGTTTTTT

j_call: TRBJ1-2
v_call: TRBV12-3/TRBV12-4
cdr3_length: 12
d_call: .
clone_size: .
cdr3_aa: CASSTWSYGYTF
cdr3_nt: TGTGCCAGCAGTACTTGGAGCTATGGCTACACCTTC

j_call: TRBJ1-4
v_call: TRBV19
cdr3_length: 14
d_call: .
clone_size: .
cdr3_aa: CASSIGGLSEKLFF
cdr3_nt: TGTGCCAGTAGTATAGGGGGGCTTAGTGAAAAACTGTTTTTT

j_call: TRBJ1-1
v_call: TRBV9
cdr3_length: 14
d_call: .
clone_size: .
cdr3_aa: CASSVDMMNTEAFF
cdr3_nt: TGTGCCAGCAGCGTAGACATGATGAACACTGAAGCTTTCTTT

j_call: TRBJ2-2
v_call: TRBV5-1
cdr3_length: 13
d_call: .
clone_size: few
cdr3_aa: CASSLERYRELFF
cdr3_nt: TGCGCCAGCAGCTTGGAGAGGTACAGGGAGCTGTTTTTT

j_call: TRBJ1-6
v_call: TRBV6-5
cdr3_length: 16
d_call: .
clone_size: .
cdr3_aa: CASSYSKGNQRGPLHF
cdr3_nt: TGTGCCAGCAGTTACTCAAAGGGAAACCAACGGGGACCCCTCCACTTT

j_call: TRBJ1-1
v_call: TRBV4-3
cdr3_length: 15
d_call: TRBD1
clone_size: .
cdr3_aa: CASSLTGGGGIEAFF
cdr3_nt: TGCGCCAGCAGCCTGACAGGGGGCGGGGGGATTGAAGCTTTCTTT

j_call: TRBJ2-5
v_call: TRBV18
cdr3_length: 15
d_call: .
clone_size: .
cdr3_aa: CASSSNPGDQETQYF
cdr3_nt: TGTGCCAGCTCATCGAATCCGGGGGACCAAGAGACCCAGTACTTC

j_call: TRBJ2-4
v_call: TRBV4-3
cdr3_length: 16
d_call: .
clone_size: .
cdr3_aa: CASSQAPKGWGNIQYF
cdr3_nt: TGCGCCAGCAGCCAAGCCCCTAAGGGGTGGGGAAACATTCAGTACTTC

j_call: TRBJ1-1
v_call: TRBV18
cdr3_length: 14
d_call: .
clone_size: .
cdr3_aa: CASSPTRGDTEAFF
cdr3_nt: TGTGCCAGCTCACCAACACGGGGAGACACTGAAGCTTTCTTT

j_call: TRBJ1-1
v_call: TRBV18
cdr3_length: 13
d_call: .
clone_size: .
cdr3_aa: CASSPRSYTEAFF
cdr3_nt: TGTGCCAGCTCACCACGGAGTTACACTGAAGCTTTCTTT

j_call: TRBJ1-6
v_call: TRBV6-5
cdr3_length: 14
d_call: .
clone_size: .
cdr3_aa: CASSYSLDNSPLHF
cdr3_nt: TGTGCCAGCAGTTACTCACTCGATAATTCACCCCTCCACTTT

j_call: TRBJ1-6
v_call: TRBV4-1
cdr3_length: 15
d_call: .
clone_size: .
cdr3_aa: CASSQVGVTGSPLHF
cdr3_nt: TGCGCCAGCAGCCAAGTCGGAGTAACGGGGTCACCCCTCCACTTT

j_call: TRBJ2-5
v_call: TRBV5-1
cdr3_length: 14
d_call: TRBD1
clone_size: .
cdr3_aa: CASFQGAGRETQYF
cdr3_nt: TGCGCCAGCTTCCAGGGGGCAGGCAGAGAGACCCAGTACTTC

j_call: TRBJ1-5
v_call: TRBV18
cdr3_length: 15
d_call: TRBD1
clone_size: .
cdr3_aa: CASSLGGGAGQPQHF
cdr3_nt: TGTGCCAGCTCTCTAGGAGGGGGCGCGGGTCAGCCCCAGCATTTT

j_call: TRBJ1-2
v_call: TRBV5-5
cdr3_length: 16
d_call: TRBD1
clone_size: .
cdr3_aa: CASSPPGQRSFYGYTF
cdr3_nt: TGTGCCAGCAGCCCACCGGGACAGCGATCATTCTATGGCTACACCTTC

j_call: TRBJ2-1
v_call: TRBV5-1
cdr3_length: 16
d_call: .
clone_size: .
cdr3_aa: CASSLVAGSSYNEQFF
cdr3_nt: TGCGCCAGCAGCTTGGTTGCGGGGAGCTCCTACAATGAGCAGTTCTTC